Sequencing of this T cell receptor (beta chain) was carried out in a study of T cells after yellow fever vaccination. Points from the study as a whole: A weaker but faster secondary response was observed, peaking on day 5 versus 15. Within FACS-sorted repertoires, abundant clonotypes contaminating from the bulk population could be present. Boosting was followed by the reappearance of most primary-vaccination clones (approximately 95% CD4, around 90% CD8).

The sample holds a few counts of this clonotype. Its antigen remains unknown. It was through 5'RACE template switching that TCR cDNA was made, with a universal primer site and UMIs added. Via MiXCR, TCRdb re-called the 5' RACE reads, giving one row per CDR3 protein. Among some 300,000 distinct CDR3 sequences listed, approximately 8% were seen once. This TCR derives from a man aged 18 to 29 who received the YFV17D yellow fever vaccine. The specimen comprised CD4+ T cells sorted from PBMCs, sampled 5 days after the yellow fever booster vaccination.

CDR3 residues: CATSGGAEREAFF. CDR3 DNA sequence: TGTGCCACCAGTGGGGGGGCCGAGCGAGAAGCTTTCTTT. The chain links TRBV24-1 to TRBJ1-1, with D tentatively TRBD1 (6 bases). V dropped 5 bases and J dropped 8 bases, with 14 bases sitting between them. Looked up from germline, CDR1 is KGHDR and CDR2 is SFDVKD. The CDR3 length is 13 residues.